The rows below give T cell receptor beta chains drawn from one sample of a study of blood T cell repertoires in COVID-19. Measured with immunoSEQ multiplex PCR; TCRdb has only the in-frame clones, and not every one. The profile shows roughly 330,000 clones, over 70% of them singletons. The sequencing input was PBMCs or T cells enriched from blood (not recorded which). These receptors originate from a young man who had recovered from COVID-19. Both conserved end residues are part of each CDR3. Clone size appears in some rows only: once, few, many, or a class for an expanded clone.

cdr3_length | clone_size | j_call | v_call | cdr3_aa
13 | - | TRBJ2-3 | TRBV29-1 | CSVDRGSTDTQYF
17 | - | TRBJ1-2 | TRBV14 | CASSGKKQEFSNYGYTF
14 | once | TRBJ2-7 | TRBV27 | CASSSRGEPNEQYF
14 | few | TRBJ1-5 | TRBV7-9 | CASSSGQGNQPQHF
16 | - | TRBJ1-1 | TRBV3-1/TRBV3-2 | CASSLRTGRSNTEAFF
14 | once | TRBJ2-7 | TRBV28 | CASRGTGLNYEQYF
14 | - | TRBJ2-7 | TRBV19 | CASKGTGESYEQYF
14 | - | TRBJ1-1 | TRBV3-1/TRBV3-2 | CASSRAGMNTEAFF
14 | - | TRBJ1-4 | TRBV9 | CASSGDRGFEKLFF
12 | - | TRBJ2-5 | TRBV30 | CAWSRTRETQYF
17 | - | TRBJ2-1 | TRBV4-1 | CASSHQVAGGPYNEQFF
16 | - | TRBJ1-2 | TRBV11-2 | CASRTLTGRSSYGYTF
15 | - | TRBJ2-7 | TRBV5-1 | CASSFTGTAGYEQYF
15 | - | TRBJ2-7 | TRBV6-5 | CASGFGQGISYEQYF
14 | - | TRBJ2-1 | TRBV5-1 | CASSLPSPYNEQFF
15 | - | TRBJ2-3 | TRBV6-5 | CASSPTGGFADTQYF
15 | - | TRBJ1-5 | TRBV30 | CAWSVTGYSNQPQHF